This TCR beta chain was found in a study of blood T cells in healthy people across ages. Study-level findings and limits: CMV status of donors was unknown, possibly confounding expanded clonotype changes. Both higher diversity and more naive CD4+ cells marked long-lived donors when set against aged donors. As age increased, TCR beta diversity per million T cells fell in a roughly linear fashion.

As regards this clonotype: Its antigen remains unidentified.

Using a J-beta primer mix together with a sample-barcoded 5' primer, a second PCR was run for roughly 6 to 12 cycles. A template-switch adaptor that had 12 random nucleotides put a tag on each cDNA molecule. TCRdb independently ran MiXCR on the 5' RACE reads; one entry per CDR3 protein. The sample has about 810,000 distinct CDR3 sequences, about 36% seen once. V lost 6 bases to trimming and J lost 0 bases; unmatched junction nucleotides: 10. This CDR3 is 17 amino acids long. In germline, CDR1 is DFQATT, CDR2 SNEGSKA (reference sequence). V gene TRBV20-1 combines with J gene TRBJ1-5; 11 bases line up with TRBD1. The TCR was taken from a young man in good health. Input material: blood. This chain's CDR3 is CSARPGQGGGSNQPQHF. The DNA of the CDR3 is TGCAGTGCCCGTCCGGGACAGGGGGGCGGTAGCAATCAGCCCCAGCATTTT.